The entry below describes one TCR beta chain. Its binding antigen is unknown. Base-call qualities are not available, and no considerably larger clone is one nucleotide away. The sample is drawn from a study of blood T cell repertoires in COVID-19 (TCRdb year 2020). General notes on the study: Collaborator samples came from the United States, Italy and Spain and covered acute and convalescent phases of COVID-19. The material from the prospective study consisted of cDNA or gDNA derived from T cells, B-cell-depleted T cells, or PBMCs. Subjects who had been exposed to COVID-19, were actively infected with it, or had recovered from it provided the deeply sampled blood TCRbeta repertoires that made up the dataset. The repertoires were released in a freely available public database meant as a resource for research on the immune response to SARS-CoV-2. The samples were drawn from two sources: the first 160 participants of the ongoing ImmuneRACE study, and over 950 subjects contributed by 6 global collaborators. A de-identified subject ID, COVID-19 status, age in years and sex were almost always included in the sample metadata. Where HLA class I and class II types were available, the types were taken from metadata supplied by the sample provider, not from assay-based typing.

TCRbeta CDR3 regions were amplified from genomic DNA using the immunoSEQ Assay, a bias-controlled multiplex PCR. The original pipeline was this. Within the assay, amplification of reference gene primers was used to estimate how many nucleated cells each sample contained. To quantify the absolute abundance of each unique TCRbeta CDR3 rearrangement, sequence reads were collapsed and filtered. Productive Simpson clonality was computed per sample as the square root of Simpson's diversity index over productive rearrangements. This immuneACCESS table, as held by TCRdb, lists in-frame sequences with V and J called but not all clones. Of the missing ones, under half trace to an unresolved V gene in checked studies; the others have no known cause. The DNA was the basis for D and trimming; V, J and clone size are from that table. Across this sample there are approximately 290,000 clones, with over 75% seen only once. Clones ranked in the top ten supply around 13% of the sample.

Here is what the overall study found, with its caveats: Clinical and demographic metadata were provided uncurated, with the amount varying by source and participant.

V is reduced by 4 bases and J by 4 bases, leaving a spacing of 12 bases between them. Counted from cysteine to phenylalanine, this CDR3 has 14 amino acids. Here the CDR3 DNA is all that survives: 42 bases in frame from base 1. CDR1 and CDR2 were assigned from the germline V gene as KGHDR and SFDVKD. Each collaborating institution followed its own protocols to collect whole blood in K2EDTA tubes. For TCRbeta analysis, collaborators shipped samples in one of three forms: frozen whole blood, isolated PBMCs, or DNA extracted from either of those sample types. The receptor comes from a woman in her sixties or seventies with acute or convalescent COVID-19. Sequenced input: peripheral blood. The rearrangement combines TRBV24-1 with TRBJ2-5; matching of 5 bases hints at TRBD1 as the D gene. Here is the DNA: TGTGCCACCAGTGACCCCCATCAGGGAGAGACCCAGTACTTC. It encodes CATSDPHQGETQYF.